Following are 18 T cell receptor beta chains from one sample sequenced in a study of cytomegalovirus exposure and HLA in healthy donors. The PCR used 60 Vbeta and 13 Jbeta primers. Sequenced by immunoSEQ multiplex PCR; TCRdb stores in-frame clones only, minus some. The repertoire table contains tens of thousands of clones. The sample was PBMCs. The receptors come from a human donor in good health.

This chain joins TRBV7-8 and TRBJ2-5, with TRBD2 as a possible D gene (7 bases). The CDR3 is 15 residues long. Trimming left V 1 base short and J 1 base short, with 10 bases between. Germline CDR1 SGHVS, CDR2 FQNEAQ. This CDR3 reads CASSLGGGLQETQYF. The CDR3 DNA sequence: TGTGCCAGCAGCTTAGGGGGGGGGCTCCAAGAGACCCAGTACTTC.

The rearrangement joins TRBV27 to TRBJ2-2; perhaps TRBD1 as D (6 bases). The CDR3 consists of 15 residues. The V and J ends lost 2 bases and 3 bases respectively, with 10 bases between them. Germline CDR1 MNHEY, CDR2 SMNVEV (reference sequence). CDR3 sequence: CASSLRTEDTGELFF. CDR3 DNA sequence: TGTGCCAGCAGTTTACGGACAGAGGACACCGGGGAGCTGTTTTTT.

CDR3 loop: CASSLGTSGDTQYF. CDR3 nucleotide sequence: TGTGCCAGCAGCTTGGGGACTAGCGGGGATACGCAGTATTTT. The chain couples TRBV7-3 to TRBJ2-3; 12 nucleotides match TRBD2. V dropped 3 bases and J dropped 6; count of bases not matched to a gene: 1. The CDR3 covers 14 residues. The germline CDR1 and CDR2 sequences are SGHTA and FQGTGA.

The CDR3 sequence: CATVTGGGFYGYTF. For the CDR3, the DNA is TGTGCCACCGTAACCGGGGGGGGATTCTATGGCTACACCTTC. The chain has TRBV7-9 and TRBJ1-2; possible D gene TRBD1, 5 bases. With 10 bases removed from V and 4 bases from J, the gap between germline ends came to 19 bases. The V gene's germline CDR1 is SEHNR and CDR2 FQNEAQ (reference sequence). The CDR3 runs to 14 residues.

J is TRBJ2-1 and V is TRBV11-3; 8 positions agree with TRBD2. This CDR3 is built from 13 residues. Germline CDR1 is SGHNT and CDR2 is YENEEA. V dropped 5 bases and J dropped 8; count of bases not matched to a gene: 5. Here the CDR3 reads CASSPGGADEQFF. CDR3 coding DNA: TGTGCCAGCAGCCCCGGGGGGGCCGATGAGCAGTTCTTC.

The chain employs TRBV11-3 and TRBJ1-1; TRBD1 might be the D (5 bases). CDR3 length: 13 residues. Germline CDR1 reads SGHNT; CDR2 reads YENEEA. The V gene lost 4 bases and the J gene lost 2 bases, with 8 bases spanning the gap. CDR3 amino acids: CASSWTSNTEAFF. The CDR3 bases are TGTGCCAGCAGCTGGACATCTAACACTGAAGCTTTCTTT.

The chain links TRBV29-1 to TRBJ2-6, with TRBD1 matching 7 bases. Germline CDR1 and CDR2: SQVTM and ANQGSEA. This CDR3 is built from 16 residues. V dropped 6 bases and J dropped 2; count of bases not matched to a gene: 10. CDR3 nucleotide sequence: TGCAGCGTGTGGACAGGATCTACCCCTGGGGCCAACGTCCTGACTTTC. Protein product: CSVWTGSTPGANVLTF. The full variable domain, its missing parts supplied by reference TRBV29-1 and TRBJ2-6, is SAVISQKPSRDICQRGTSLTIQCQVDSQVTMMFWYRQQPGQSLTLIATANQGSEATYESGFVIDKFPISRPNLTFSTLTVSNMSPEDSSIYLCSVWTGSTPGANVLTFGAGSRLTVL.

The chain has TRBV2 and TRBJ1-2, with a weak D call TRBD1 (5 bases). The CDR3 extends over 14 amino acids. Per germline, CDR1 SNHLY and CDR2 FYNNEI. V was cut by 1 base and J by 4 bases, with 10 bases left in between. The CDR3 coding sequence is TGTGCCAGCAGTGAAGAAGGGGTGGGCTATGGCTACACCTTC. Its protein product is CASSEEGVGYGYTF.

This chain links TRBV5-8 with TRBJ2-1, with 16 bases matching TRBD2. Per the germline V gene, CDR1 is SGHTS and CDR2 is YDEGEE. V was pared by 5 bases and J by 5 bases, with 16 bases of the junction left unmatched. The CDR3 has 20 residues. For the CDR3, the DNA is TGTGCCAGCAGTTTGTCCCTGGGGACTAGCGGGGGGGCGAGGGACAATGAGCAGTTCTTC. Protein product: CASSLSLGTSGGARDNEQFF.

The CDR3 region has the DNA TGTGCCAGCAGCTCCGGTCTGGGGGGACAGGGTCTGTTCCAGCATTTT. This translates into CASSSGLGGQGLFQHF. This chain connects TRBV5-8 to TRBJ1-5; 9 nucleotides align to TRBD1. The V gene end was trimmed by 3 bases and the J gene end by 12 bases; junction bases not matched to a gene: 16. This CDR3 region has 16 residues. CDR1 is SGHTS, CDR2 YDEGEE, per germline.

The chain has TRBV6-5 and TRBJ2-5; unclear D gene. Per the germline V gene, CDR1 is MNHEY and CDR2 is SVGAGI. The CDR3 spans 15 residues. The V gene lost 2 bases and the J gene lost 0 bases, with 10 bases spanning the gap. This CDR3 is CASSYPSGNQETQYF. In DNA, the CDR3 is TGTGCCAGCAGTTACCCTTCAGGAAACCAAGAGACCCAGTACTTC.

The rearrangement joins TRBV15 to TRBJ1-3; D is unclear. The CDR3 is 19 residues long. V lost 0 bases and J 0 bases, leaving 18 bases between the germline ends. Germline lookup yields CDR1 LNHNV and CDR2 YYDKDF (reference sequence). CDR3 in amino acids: CATSRETGSADFSGNTIYF. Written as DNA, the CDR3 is TGTGCCACCAGCAGAGAGACGGGAAGCGCGGATTTCTCTGGAAACACCATATATTTT.

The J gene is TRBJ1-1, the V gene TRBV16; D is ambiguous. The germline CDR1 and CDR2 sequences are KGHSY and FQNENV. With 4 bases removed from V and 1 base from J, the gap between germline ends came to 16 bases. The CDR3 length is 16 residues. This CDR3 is CASSPNPPWRNTEAFF. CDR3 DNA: TGTGCCAGCAGCCCCAACCCCCCCTGGAGGAACACTGAAGCTTTCTTT.

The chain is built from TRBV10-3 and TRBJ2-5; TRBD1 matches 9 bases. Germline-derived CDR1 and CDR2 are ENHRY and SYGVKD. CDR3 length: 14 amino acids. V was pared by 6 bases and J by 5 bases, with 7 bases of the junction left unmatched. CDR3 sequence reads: CAIRGTGMRETQYF. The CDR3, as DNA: TGTGCCATCAGGGGGACAGGGATGAGGGAGACCCAGTACTTC.

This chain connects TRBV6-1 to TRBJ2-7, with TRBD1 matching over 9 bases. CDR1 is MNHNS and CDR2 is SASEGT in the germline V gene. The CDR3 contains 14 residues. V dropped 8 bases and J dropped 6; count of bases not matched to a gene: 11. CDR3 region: CASRSSQGAGEQYF. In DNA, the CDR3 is TGTGCCAGCCGTTCCTCACAGGGGGCAGGCGAGCAGTACTTC.

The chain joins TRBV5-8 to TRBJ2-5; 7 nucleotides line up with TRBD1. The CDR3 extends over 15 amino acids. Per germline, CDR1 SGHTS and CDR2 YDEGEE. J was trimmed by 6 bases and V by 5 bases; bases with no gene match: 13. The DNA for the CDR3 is TGTGCCAGCAGTGAACCCGACAGGGCTCGGAAGACCCAGTACTTC. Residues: CASSEPDRARKTQYF. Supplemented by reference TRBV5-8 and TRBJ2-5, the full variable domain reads EAGVTQSPTHLIKTRGQQATLRCSPISGHTSVYWYQQALGLGLQFLLWYDEGEERNRGNFPPRFSGRQFPNYSSELNVNALELEDSALYLCASSEPDRARKTQYFGPGTRLLVL.

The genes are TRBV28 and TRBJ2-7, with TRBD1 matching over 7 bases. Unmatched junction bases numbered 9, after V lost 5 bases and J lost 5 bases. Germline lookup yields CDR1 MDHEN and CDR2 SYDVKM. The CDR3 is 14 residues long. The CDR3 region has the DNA TGTGCCAGCAGTCTTTCGGGACAGCACCACGAGCAGTACTTC. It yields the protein CASSLSGQHHEQYF.

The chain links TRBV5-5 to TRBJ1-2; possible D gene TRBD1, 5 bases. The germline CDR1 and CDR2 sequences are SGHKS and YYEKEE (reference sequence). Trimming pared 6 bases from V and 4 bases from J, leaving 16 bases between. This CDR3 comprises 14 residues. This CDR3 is CASTKGRIAYGYTF. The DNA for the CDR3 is TGTGCCAGCACCAAGGGGCGGATTGCCTATGGCTACACCTTC.